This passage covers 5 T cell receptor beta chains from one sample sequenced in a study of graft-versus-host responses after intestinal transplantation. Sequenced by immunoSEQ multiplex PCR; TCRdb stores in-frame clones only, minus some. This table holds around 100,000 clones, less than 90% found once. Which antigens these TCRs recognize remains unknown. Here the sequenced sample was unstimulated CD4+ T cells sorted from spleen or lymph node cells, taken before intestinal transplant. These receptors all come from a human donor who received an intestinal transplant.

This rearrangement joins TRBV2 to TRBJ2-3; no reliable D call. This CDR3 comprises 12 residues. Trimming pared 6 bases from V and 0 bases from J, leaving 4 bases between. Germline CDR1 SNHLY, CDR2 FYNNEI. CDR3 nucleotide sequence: TGTGCCAGCAGAGATAGCACAGATACGCAGTATTTT. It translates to CASRDSTDTQYF.

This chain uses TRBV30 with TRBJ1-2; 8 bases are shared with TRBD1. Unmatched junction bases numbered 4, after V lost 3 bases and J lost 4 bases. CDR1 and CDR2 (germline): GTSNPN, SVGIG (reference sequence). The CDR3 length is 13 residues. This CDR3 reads CAWRQTGVYGYTF. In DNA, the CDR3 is TGTGCCTGGAGGCAGACAGGGGTCTATGGCTACACCTTC. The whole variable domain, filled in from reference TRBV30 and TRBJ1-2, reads SQTIHQWPATLVQPVGSPLSLECTVEGTSNPNLYWYRQAAGRGLQLLFYSVGIGQISSEVPQNLSASRPQDRQFILSSKKLLLSDSGFYLCAWRQTGVYGYTFGSGTRLTVV.

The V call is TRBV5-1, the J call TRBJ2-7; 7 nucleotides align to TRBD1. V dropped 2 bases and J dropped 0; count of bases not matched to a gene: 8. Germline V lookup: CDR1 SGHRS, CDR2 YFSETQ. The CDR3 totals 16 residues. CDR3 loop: CASSLGDSPNSYEQYF. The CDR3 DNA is TGCGCCAGCAGCTTAGGGGACAGCCCTAACTCCTACGAGCAGTACTTC.

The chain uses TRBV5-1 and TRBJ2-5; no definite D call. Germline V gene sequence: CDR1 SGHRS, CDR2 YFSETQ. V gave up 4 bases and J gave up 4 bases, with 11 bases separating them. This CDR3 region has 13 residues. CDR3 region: CASSQPGRETQYF. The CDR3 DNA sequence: TGCGCCAGCAGCCAGCCCGGTCGAGAGACCCAGTACTTC.

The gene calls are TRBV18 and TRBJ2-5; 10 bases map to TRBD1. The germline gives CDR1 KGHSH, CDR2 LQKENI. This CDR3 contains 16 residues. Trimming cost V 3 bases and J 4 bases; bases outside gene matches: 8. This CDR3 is CASSPRQGAVGETQYF. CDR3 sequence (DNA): TGTGCCAGCTCACCCCGACAGGGGGCCGTAGGAGAGACCCAGTACTTC.